Here is one TCR beta chain with its context. Its target is not known. This sample also contains other DNA sequences that code for the same CDR3. The CDR3 extends over 14 amino acids. The J segment lost 4 bases and the V segment lost 3 bases, leaving 4 bases of the junction unmatched. The germline CDR1 and CDR2 sequences are SGHRS and YFSETQ. The data originate from a study of shared clonotypes between healthy human individuals. This table comes from immunoSEQ multiplex PCR, and its TCRdb copy is limited to in-frame clones, with some not included. The data show around 2.5 million clones, 93% seen once. Study observations and caveats: A handful of donors shared about 4.5% of their naive CD4 clonotypes. Clonotype sharing among donors, it was expected, would be affected by sequencing depth.

The receptor was isolated from a man between 18 and 35 years old in good health. Some clones in this sample may be carry-over from other donors' samples. This sequence joins TRBV5-1 and TRBJ2-5; 9 positions agree with TRBD1. What was sequenced was naive CD4+ T cells from PBMCs. Subset noted: CD45RA+ positively selected. The DNA for the CDR3 is TGCGCCAGCAGCTGGGGACAGGGATTAGAGACCCAGTACTTC. This gives the protein CASSWGQGLETQYF.